The sequence of this TCR beta chain was determined in a study of blood T cell repertoires in COVID-19. Study details: Acute-phase and convalescent COVID-19 samples originated in the United States, Italy and Spain. The analysed material was cDNA or gDNA that came from T cells, B-cell-depleted T cells, or PBMCs.

The CDR3 is 17 amino acids. The germline V gene has CDR1 SGHTA and CDR2 FQGNSA. The V and J ends lost 1 base and 6 bases, in that order; junction bases with no gene match: 13. In the source study's methods: Amplification of reference gene primers provided the estimated nucleated cell counts. This table comes from immunoSEQ multiplex PCR, and its TCRdb copy is limited to in-frame clones, with some not included. V and J calls and clone size follow that table, whereas D and trimming were derived from the DNA. Among around 110,000 clones listed, 70% to 90% were seen once. Material for sequencing was peripheral blood. V gene TRBV7-2 combines with J gene TRBJ1-2; 8 bases match TRBD1. This receptor was identified in a man aged 25 to 40 with acute or convalescent COVID-19. DNA for the CDR3: TGTGCCAGCAGCTTAGAGTGGACCAAACAGGGGGAGGATGGCTACACCTTC. Its protein is CASSLEWTKQGEDGYTF.